Sequencing of this T cell receptor (beta chain) was carried out in a study of graft-versus-host responses after intestinal transplantation. Looking at the study overall: After anti-thymocyte globulin induction, recipients took tacrolimus and steroids for 3 to 4 years.

Notes on this clone: What it recognizes is unknown.

The CDR3 extends over 14 amino acids. The ends were cut back, 3 bases at V and 2 bases at J, with 10 bases in the middle. The germline V gene has CDR1 SEHNR and CDR2 FQNEAQ (reference sequence). Findings and caveats of the study: An association linked early post-transplant HvG declines with peak circulating GvH clone levels.

The data were produced by immunoSEQ multiplex PCR, yet TCRdb's version contains in-frame clones alone and is incomplete. The sample has around 88,000 clones, less than 95% seen once. V and J are TRBV7-9 and TRBJ1-2; possibly TRBD1 for D (5 bases). This TCR came from a human donor who was the organ donor for an intestinal transplant. Sequenced here: unstimulated CD8+ T cells sorted from spleen or lymph node cells, sampled before transplant. This CDR3 is CASSLQGSNYGYTF. The CDR3 coding sequence is TGTGCCAGCAGCTTGCAGGGATCCAACTATGGCTACACCTTC.